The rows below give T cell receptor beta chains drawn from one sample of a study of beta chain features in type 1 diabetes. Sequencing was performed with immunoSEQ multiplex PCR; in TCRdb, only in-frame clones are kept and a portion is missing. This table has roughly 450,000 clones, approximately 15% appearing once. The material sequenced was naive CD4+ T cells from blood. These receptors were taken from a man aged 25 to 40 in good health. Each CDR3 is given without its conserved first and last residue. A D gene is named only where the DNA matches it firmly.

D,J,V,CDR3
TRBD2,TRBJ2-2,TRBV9,ASSVGSGRATGELF
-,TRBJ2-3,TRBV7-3,ASSLRVNRGTDTQY
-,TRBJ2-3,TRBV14,ASSQQGGTDTQY
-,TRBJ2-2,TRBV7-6,ASSLVGAGELF
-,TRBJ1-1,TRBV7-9,AGQAQGNTEAF
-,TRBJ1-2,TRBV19,ASSMGLSYGYT
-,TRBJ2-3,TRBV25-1,ASRDLLTDTQY
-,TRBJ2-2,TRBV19,ASSIVAWAGELF
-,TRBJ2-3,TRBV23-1,ASSRGPSQY
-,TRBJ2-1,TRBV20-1,SAGDREQF
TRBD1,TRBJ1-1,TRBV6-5,ASSLRGRKTEAF
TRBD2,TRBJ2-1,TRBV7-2,ASSLQLAGGGEQF
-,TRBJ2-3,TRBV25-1,ASSGAEMATFHTQY
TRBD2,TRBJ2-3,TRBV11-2,ASSLAGGRIDTQY
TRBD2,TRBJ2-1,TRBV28,ASTSGMYNEQF
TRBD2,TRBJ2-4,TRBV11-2,ASSPQASGHNIQY
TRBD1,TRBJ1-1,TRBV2,ASIGTGNTEAF
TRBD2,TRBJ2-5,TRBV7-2,ASSPLAGELETQY
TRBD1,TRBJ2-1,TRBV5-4,ASSGQGAMNEQF
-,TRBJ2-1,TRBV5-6,ASSSSFNEQF
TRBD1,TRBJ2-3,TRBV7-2,ASSYRGADTQY
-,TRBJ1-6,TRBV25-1,ASSTRQLPFSPLH
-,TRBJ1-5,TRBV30,AWSSTLGSQPQH
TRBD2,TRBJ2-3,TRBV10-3,AISVPGLAFHTQY
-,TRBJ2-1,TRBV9,ASSATWNEQF
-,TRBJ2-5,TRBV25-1,ASSSSSTNRETQY
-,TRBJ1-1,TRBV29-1,SAWGSDTEAF
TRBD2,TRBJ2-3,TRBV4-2,ASSQVIRSGRAGTDTQY
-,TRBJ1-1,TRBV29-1,SVERRQKNTEAF
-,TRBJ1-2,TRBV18,ASSPGSAPNYGYT
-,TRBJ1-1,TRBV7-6,ASSVMVNTEAF
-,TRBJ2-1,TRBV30,AWGYSYNEQF
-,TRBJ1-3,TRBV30,AGGRDGNTIY
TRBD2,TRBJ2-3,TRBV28,ASSSPSGGTDTQY
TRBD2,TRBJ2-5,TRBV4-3,ASSRLAGAGETQY
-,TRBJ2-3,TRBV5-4,ASSPIQGTDTQY
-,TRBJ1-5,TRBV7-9,ASSLAHVQPQH
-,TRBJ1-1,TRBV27,ASSLQSDTEAF
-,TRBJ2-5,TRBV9,ASSALGGPTFKGTQY